The present entry profiles one T cell receptor (beta chain) with its context. Method: immunoSEQ multiplex PCR; TCRdb's copy keeps in-frame clones and lacks some. The table shows under 2,500,000 clones, with approximately 96% occurring only once. Trimming removed 5 bases from V and 4 bases from J, with 19 bases in between. This CDR3 spans 16 amino acids. Germline V CDR1 and CDR2: SEHNR, FQNEAQ (reference sequence). This record belongs to a study of shared clonotypes between healthy human individuals. This receptor was identified in a man between 18 and 29 years old in good health. The V call is TRBV7-9, the J call TRBJ2-3, with D possibly being TRBD2 (5 bases). Input material: naive CD4+ T cells sorted from blood. Subset specified: CD45RA+ positively selected. The CDR3 region is CASSLETTTLSDTQYF. In DNA form, the CDR3 reads TGTGCCAGCAGCCTGGAGACTACTACTCTCTCAGATACGCAGTATTTT. Full variable domain (missing parts from reference TRBV7-9 and TRBJ2-3): DTGVSQNPRHKITKRGQNVTFRCDPISEHNRLYWYRQTLGQGPEFLTYFQNEAQLEKSRLLSDRFSAERPKGSFSTLEIQRTEQGDSAMYLCASSLETTTLSDTQYFGPGTRLTVL.